Reported below is one T cell receptor beta chain. What it binds is not known. Through a sample-barcoded 5' primer and a J-beta primer mix, a second PCR was run for about 6 to 11 cycles. Tags on each cDNA molecule came from a template-switch adaptor with 12 random nucleotides. A single record per CDR3 protein comes from TCRdb applying MiXCR to the 5' RACE reads. The data show 650,000 to 800,000 distinct CDR3 sequences, with around 42% seen just once and around 21% held by the top ten. These data originate in a study of blood T cells in healthy people across ages. Regarding the study as a whole: It was held that the diversity estimates obtained from one million T cells were underestimates. Aged donors had fewer naive CD4+ cells and lower diversity than long-lived donors. Per million T cells, TCR beta diversity dropped roughly linearly as age increased.

The CDR3 length is 16 residues. The germline V gene encodes CDR1 MNHEY and CDR2 SVGEGT. V dropped 0 bases and J dropped 7 bases, with 16 bases sitting between them. This clonotype was sampled from a man aged 60 to 69 in good health. The sequenced sample consisted of blood. The chain links TRBV6-2 or TRBV6-3 to TRBJ2-1; perhaps TRBD2 as D (6 bases). The CDR3 reads CASSYSTASEWNEQFF. CDR3 in DNA: TGTGCCAGCAGTTACTCGACCGCTAGCGAGTGGAATGAGCAGTTCTTC.